This T cell receptor (beta chain) was sequenced for a study of blood T cell repertoires in COVID-19. About the research overall: The analysed material was cDNA or gDNA that came from T cells, B-cell-depleted T cells, or PBMCs.

The CDR3 is 13 residues long. Trimming at V came to 9 bases and at J to 4 bases, leaving 8 bases not matched to a gene. The germline CDR1 and CDR2 sequences are ENHRY and SYGVKD. Original processing notes: Using reference gene primer amplification, nucleated cell counts were estimated. Clones were read by immunoSEQ multiplex PCR, and TCRdb kept only the in-frame ones, dropping some. Clone size and V and J calls were adopted from that table, with D and trimming inferred from the DNA. Of roughly 160,000 clones in the sample, less than 90% were seen once. This clone was detected once. This clonotype was obtained from a man between 60 and 75 years old with acute or convalescent COVID-19. V gene TRBV10-3 combines with J gene TRBJ1-2; 7 bases map to TRBD1. The source material was peripheral blood. Written as DNA, the CDR3 is TGTGCCATACGACAGGGAACCATCTATGGCTACACCTTC. It translates to CAIRQGTIYGYTF.